This T cell receptor (beta chain) came from a study of T-cell reconstitution after alpha-beta-depleted transplantation in children. General study findings and limits: TCRbeta diversity was high at day 60 in some patients (a result of surviving recipient T cells and thymic progenitors).

The CDR3 length is 16 residues. The germline V gene has CDR1 SGHTS and CDR2 YDEGEE. J was trimmed by 5 bases and V by 2 bases; bases with no gene match: 10. Unique molecular identifiers featured in how the TCRbeta library was prepared. In TCRdb, the PCR reads were re-called with MiXCR into one record per CDR3 protein. Of some 70,000 distinct CDR3 sequences detected, roughly 5.2% appear once; the ten largest clones hold around 18%. This clonotype was picked up many times. Its antigen is still unknown. The starting material was PBMCs, mostly from graft donor cells, obtained 180 days after TCRalphabeta/CD19-depleted stem cell transplant. The chain combines TRBV5-8 with TRBJ2-5, with 9 positions matching TRBD2. The receptor's source is a boy in the first two years of life who had a stem cell transplant for acute myeloid leukemia, so the T cells may come from the graft donor. The CDR3 bases are TGTGCCAGCAGCTTTCGGCGGGGGGGCCAAGGGGAGACCCAGTACTTC. Protein: CASSFRRGGQGETQYF.